Presented here are 19 T cell receptor beta chains from one specimen sequenced in a study of OX40 agonist ivuxolimab in advanced cancers. Assay used: immunoSEQ multiplex PCR; TCRdb lists only in-frame clones, some missing. The sample carries about 49,000 clones, about 85% recorded once. The specimen was CD4+ or CD8+ T cells sorted from blood, collected in a trial of the OX40 agonist ivuxolimab. These receptors came from an adult with an advanced solid tumor such as melanoma, head and neck, liver or kidney cancer.

The chain carries TRBV7-9 and TRBJ2-1, with D possibly being TRBD1 (6 bases). Trimming pared 2 bases from V and 3 bases from J, leaving 11 bases between. Germline V lookup: CDR1 SEHNR, CDR2 FQNEAQ (reference sequence). CDR3 length: 15 amino acids. CDR3 in DNA: TGTGCCAGCAGCTTAAAGGGGGTTGACTACAATGAGCAGTTCTTC. Protein product: CASSLKGVDYNEQFF. The full variable domain, completed using reference TRBV7-9 and TRBJ2-1, is DTGVSQNPRHKITKRGQNVTFRCDPISEHNRLYWYRQTLGQGPEFLTYFQNEAQLEKSRLLSDRFSAERPKGSFSTLEIQRTEQGDSAMYLCASSLKGVDYNEQFFGPGTRLTVL.

The chain employs TRBV9 and TRBJ2-7; perhaps TRBD2 as D (5 bases). The CDR3 totals 13 residues. The ends were cut back, 5 bases at V and 3 bases at J, with 12 bases in the middle. Germline CDR1 is SGDLS and CDR2 is YYNGEE. The CDR3 reads CASSQAGFYEQYF. Here the CDR3 DNA reads TGTGCCAGCAGTCAGGCGGGCTTCTACGAGCAGTACTTC.

This chain uses TRBV5-1 with TRBJ2-7; D may match TRBD1 or TRBD2 (6 bases each). This CDR3 is 14 amino acids long. Germline lookup yields CDR1 SGHRS and CDR2 YFSETQ. Trimming cost V 1 base and J 0 bases, with 8 bases left between them. In DNA, the CDR3 is TGCGCCAGCAGCTTGAGGGGGGACTCCTACGAGCAGTACTTC. This translates into CASSLRGDSYEQYF.

This chain uses TRBV10-3 with TRBJ2-7; no firm D call. V lost 6 bases and J 5 bases, leaving 8 bases between the germline ends. Germline CDR1 reads ENHRY; CDR2 reads SYGVKD. The CDR3 extends over 11 amino acids. CDR3 coding DNA: TGTGCCATCAGCCCTGGAGACGAGCAGTACTTC. Translated: CAISPGDEQYF.

The CDR3 reads CASSQETSGGYNEQFF. DNA of the CDR3: TGCGCCAGCAGCCAAGAAACTAGCGGGGGTTACAATGAGCAGTTCTTC. J is TRBJ2-1 and V is TRBV4-3; 11 bases align to TRBD2. CDR1 is LGHNA and CDR2 is YSLEER in the germline V gene. This CDR3 has 16 residues. V dropped 0 bases and J dropped 4; count of bases not matched to a gene: 2.

V usage is TRBV14 and J usage is TRBJ2-7; D gene uncertain. The germline V gene has CDR1 SGHDN and CDR2 FVKESK. V lost 4 bases to trimming and J lost 3 bases, with 13 bases between them. This CDR3 spans 14 amino acids. CDR3 in amino acids: CASSLSRSFYEQYF. The CDR3 nucleotides read TGTGCCAGCAGCCTTTCTCGGAGTTTCTACGAGCAGTACTTC.

The V gene is TRBV27, the J gene TRBJ1-6; no clear D gene. Per germline, CDR1 MNHEY and CDR2 SMNVEV (reference sequence). V lost 3 bases and J 5 bases, leaving 5 bases between the germline ends. The CDR3 length is 13 residues. CDR3 coding DNA: TGTGCCAGCAGTTTTTTAGATAATTCACCCCTCCACTTT. Translating it yields CASSFLDNSPLHF.

CDR3 nucleotide sequence: TGTGCCAGCAGCTTGGAGTCTATTAGCACAGATACGCAGTATTTT. Residues: CASSLESISTDTQYF. The chain employs TRBV7-9 and TRBJ2-3; D is unclear. The ends were cut back, 3 bases at V and 0 bases at J, with 10 bases in the middle. Germline V CDR1 and CDR2: SEHNR, FQNEAQ (reference sequence). This CDR3 is built from 15 residues. The variable domain in full, with the rest retrieved from reference TRBV7-9 and TRBJ2-3, is DTGVSQNPRHKITKRGQNVTFRCDPISEHNRLYWYRQTLGQGPEFLTYFQNEAQLEKSRLLSDRFSAERPKGSFSTLEIQRTEQGDSAMYLCASSLESISTDTQYFGPGTRLTVL.

The chain carries TRBV7-6 and TRBJ2-1; a weak D match, TRBD1 (6 bases). Trimming removed 1 base from V and 5 bases from J, with 6 bases in between. Germline CDR1 and CDR2: SGHVS and FNYEAQ. The CDR3 has 13 amino acids. CDR3 DNA: TGTGCCAGCAGCTTAGGGACAGACAATGAGCAGTTCTTC. Translation gives CASSLGTDNEQFF.

This clone was counted only a few times. The chain is built from TRBV9 and TRBJ1-6, with 10 bases fitting TRBD1. CDR1 SGDLS and CDR2 YYNGEE come from the germline V gene. This CDR3 comprises 15 residues. J lost 9 bases, V lost 0 bases, and 3 bases had no gene match. Here the CDR3 reads CASSVGDRGGSPLHF. The CDR3 DNA reads as TGTGCCAGCAGCGTAGGGGACAGGGGCGGTTCACCCCTCCACTTT.

This rearrangement joins TRBV19 to TRBJ1-5; the match to TRBD1 covers 9 bases. CDR3 size: 13 residues. With V trimmed by 5 bases and J by 8 bases, 4 bases remained unmatched. Germline loops: CDR1 LNHDA, CDR2 SQIVND (reference sequence). The CDR3 spells CASSLWTGEPQHF. The CDR3 DNA follows: TGTGCCAGTAGTCTATGGACAGGGGAGCCCCAGCATTTT.

The V call is TRBV2, the J call TRBJ2-2; 14 positions agree with TRBD2. V lost 3 bases to trimming and J lost 0 bases; unmatched junction nucleotides: 9. CDR1 is SNHLY and CDR2 is FYNNEI in the germline V gene. This CDR3 is built from 20 residues. The CDR3 region is CASSDSSGLAGVANTGELFF. For the CDR3, the DNA is TGTGCCAGCAGTGACTCGTCGGGACTAGCGGGGGTCGCGAACACCGGGGAGCTGTTTTTT. Together with reference TRBV2 and TRBJ2-2, the CDR3 gives the full variable domain: EPEVTQTPSHQVTQMGQEVILRCVPISNHLYFYWYRQILGQKVEFLVSFYNNEISEKSEIFDDQFSVERPDGSNFTLKIRSTKLEDSAMYFCASSDSSGLAGVANTGELFFGEGSRLTVL.

This chain links TRBV4-3 with TRBJ1-4, with 7 bases that match TRBD1. CDR1 and CDR2 (germline): LGHNA, YSLEER. The CDR3 totals 22 residues. After removal of 0 bases from V and 0 bases from J, the junction contained 19 bases not matched to a gene. The CDR3 coding sequence is TGCGCCAGCAGCCAAGAGGGCGTACAGGGGAAGGTTGTGGTCGCAACTAATGAAAAACTGTTTTTT. As protein: CASSQEGVQGKVVVATNEKLFF.

V is TRBV4-3 and J is TRBJ1-1; the D is unclear. The CDR3 runs 15 residues. CDR1 is LGHNA and CDR2 is YSLEER in the germline V gene. V lost 0 bases to trimming and J lost 0 bases, with 8 bases between them. CDR3 in amino acids: CASSQDRSMNTEAFF. The CDR3 coding sequence is TGCGCCAGCAGCCAAGATAGAAGCATGAACACTGAAGCTTTCTTT.

This clone has a handful of counts. CDR3 region: CASSSYSYQGQFF. The CDR3 region has the DNA TGTGCCAGCAGCTCCTACTCGTACCAAGGGCAGTTCTTC. V gene TRBV7-9 combines with J gene TRBJ2-1; D unresolved. Germline CDR1 SEHNR, CDR2 FQNEAQ (reference sequence). Trimming pared 4 bases from V and 12 bases from J, leaving 16 bases between. CDR3 length: 13 residues. The entire variable domain, with the rest obtained from reference TRBV7-9 and TRBJ2-1, is as follows: DTGVSQNPRHKITKRGQNVTFRCDPISEHNRLYWYRQTLGQGPEFLTYFQNEAQLEKSRLLSDRFSAERPKGSFSTLEIQRTEQGDSAMYLCASSSYSYQGQFFGPGTRLTVL.

This CDR3 reads CASSYGEPQHF. The DNA of the CDR3 is TGTGCCAGTAGTTACGGGGAGCCCCAGCATTTT. V is TRBV19 and J is TRBJ1-5; D not certain. V gave up 5 bases and J gave up 8 bases, with 7 bases separating them. Germline loops: CDR1 LNHDA, CDR2 SQIVND (reference sequence). The CDR3 runs to 11 residues.

As to this clone: An end of the junction does not agree with germline; a read error may underlie this. The CDR3 loop reads CVSSIGGEQFF. The DNA for the CDR3 is TGTGTCAGCAGTATCGGGGGGGAGCAGTTCTTC. The chain carries TRBV27 and TRBJ2-1, with 7 bases identical to TRBD2. CDR1 is MNHEY and CDR2 is SMNVEV in the germline V gene (reference sequence). The CDR3 totals 11 residues.

The genes are TRBV9 and TRBJ1-3; D may be TRBD1 (6 bases). V lost 4 bases, J lost 4 bases, and 15 bases lay in between. The length of the CDR3 is 15 residues. The germline gives CDR1 SGDLS, CDR2 YYNGEE. This CDR3 reads CASSPGGHRGNTIYF. CDR3 bases: TGTGCCAGCAGCCCTGGGGGACACAGAGGAAACACCATATATTTT.

V and J are TRBV4-3 and TRBJ2-3; 8 positions agree with TRBD2. This CDR3 has 16 residues. V gave up 1 base and J gave up 2 bases; unmatched junction bases: 5. CDR1 is LGHNA and CDR2 is YSLEER in the germline V gene. CDR3 in DNA: TGCGCCAGCAGCCAAGGTGTTAGCGGGGACACAGATACGCAGTATTTT. Its translation: CASSQGVSGDTDTQYF.